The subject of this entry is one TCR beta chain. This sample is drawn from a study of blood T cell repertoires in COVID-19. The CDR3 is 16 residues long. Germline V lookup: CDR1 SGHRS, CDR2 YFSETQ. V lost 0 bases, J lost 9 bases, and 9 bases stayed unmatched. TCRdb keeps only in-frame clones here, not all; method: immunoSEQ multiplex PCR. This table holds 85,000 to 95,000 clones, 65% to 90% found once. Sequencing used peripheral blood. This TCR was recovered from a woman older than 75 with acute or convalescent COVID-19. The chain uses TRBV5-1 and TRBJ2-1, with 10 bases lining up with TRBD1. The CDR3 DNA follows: TGCGCCAGCAGCTTGGGCGGGACAGGGGAGGGCACTGAGCAGTTCTTC. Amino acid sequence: CASSLGGTGEGTEQFF.